The present TCR beta chain was sequenced within a study of T cells in tuberculosis. Study background: Sequenced TCRs come from CD1B-GMM tetramer-binding T cells. This South African cohort compared adolescents with or without latent tuberculosis against adults with active tuberculosis.

Data came from immunoSEQ multiplex PCR; TCRdb stores just in-frame clones and leaves some out. In the table there are about 34,000 clones, around 97% of which are singletons. V lost 6 bases, J lost 1 base, and 5 bases lay in between. Germline V gene sequence: CDR1 SNHLY, CDR2 FYNNEI. The CDR3 runs to 12 residues. This TCR derives from a donor aged 5-35 years with latent tuberculosis or without tuberculosis infection. The rearrangement joins TRBV2 to TRBJ2-3, with D perhaps matching TRBD1 (5 bases). Material for sequencing was PBMCs. CDR3 in DNA: TGTGCCAGCAGACAGGGCACAGATACGCAGTATTTT. Translated, it gives CASRQGTDTQYF.